The rows below give T cell receptor beta chains drawn from one sample of a study of T cells in Graves' hyperthyroidism and ophthalmopathy. Via MiXCR, TCRdb re-called the multiplex PCR reads, giving one row per CDR3 protein. This table holds 550,000 to 600,000 distinct CDR3 sequences, about 45% found once. The sequencing input was peripheral blood or thyroid tissue (not recorded which). The receptors were gathered from an adult woman with Graves' disease, either hyperthyroidism or ophthalmopathy (not recorded which). Both conserved end residues are part of each CDR3. Each record gives: V gene, clone size, J gene, D gene, CDR3 DNA, CDR3 protein. The D gene is left open where the match is weak. Size is stated for part of the rows, as once, few or many counts, or as a class when the clone is expanded.

TRBV4-1	few	TRBJ1-5	.	TGCGCCAGCAGCCAACGACAGTTTGGCAATCAGCCCCAGCATTTT	CASSQRQFGNQPQHF
TRBV13	many	TRBJ2-7	TRBD2	TGTGCCAGCTTTATGAGCGGGAGGGCCGACGAGCAGTACTTC	CASFMSGRADEQYF
TRBV2	many	TRBJ2-5	TRBD1	TGTGCCAGCAGTGCACAGACAGGGGAGGAGACCCAGTACTTC	CASSAQTGEETQYF
TRBV2	many	TRBJ1-2	.	TGTGCCAGCAGTGATAGCAGGTATAGGGAGCCTAACTATGGCTACACCTTC	CASSDSRYREPNYGYTF
TRBV10-3	.	TRBJ1-5	TRBD1	TGTGCCATCAGGGCGGAACAGGGGGCAATTGAGACCCAGCATTTT	CAIRAEQGAIETQHF
TRBV7-9	many	TRBJ2-7	.	TGTGCCAGCAGCTCGAACGGCTACGAGCAGTACTTC	CASSSNGYEQYF
TRBV7-9	.	TRBJ1-2	.	TGTGCCAGCAGCTTGGAAGGGCATGCGGATGGCTACACCTTC	CASSLEGHADGYTF
TRBV20-1	many	TRBJ1-2	.	TGCAGTGCTGATGACAGGAACTATGGCTACACCTTC	CSADDRNYGYTF
TRBV20-1	.	TRBJ2-5	TRBD1	TGCAGTGCCTCCCACAGGGGACGAGAGACCCAGTACTTC	CSASHRGRETQYF
TRBV7-9	.	TRBJ2-5	TRBD2	TGTGCCAGCAGCCCCGGACTGCTAGCGGAAGAGACCCAGTACTTC	CASSPGLLAEETQYF
TRBV9	.	TRBJ1-1	.	TGTGCCAGCAGCCCGTACGGGCCCGTGGCTTTCTTT	CASSPYGPVAFF
TRBV29-1	.	TRBJ2-7	.	TGCAGCGTTGACGGGTGGGGCGGGACATTCGGGGAGCAGTACTTC	CSVDGWGGTFGEQYF
TRBV10-1	.	TRBJ2-2	.	TGCGCCAGCATCGGGGGCGGGGAGCTGTTTTTT	CASIGGGELFF
TRBV10-2	.	TRBJ1-2	.	TGCGCCACTGAGGAAGCTAACTATGGCTACACCTTC	CATEEANYGYTF
TRBV2	many	TRBJ2-7	.	TGTGCCAGCAGTGACCCGTTTGTGCAGTACTTC	CASSDPFVQYF
TRBV4-1	many	TRBJ2-7	.	TGCGCCAGCAGCCGCTTTCAAGTATCGGACGAGCAGTACTTC	CASSRFQVSDEQYF
TRBV7-2	.	TRBJ2-6	.	TGTGCCAGCAGCGTAACAGGAGGCTCTGCTGGGGCCAACGTCCTGACTTTC	CASSVTGGSAGANVLTF
TRBV28	few	TRBJ2-7	TRBD1	TGTGCCAGCAGCGAGGGTGGGACAGGCCTAGGGTACGAGCAGTACTTC	CASSEGGTGLGYEQYF
TRBV30	.	TRBJ1-1	TRBD1	TGTGCCTGGAGTGCAGGGGGCTACACTGAAGCTTTCTTT	CAWSAGGYTEAFF
TRBV7-7	few	TRBJ1-1	.	TGCGCCAGCAGCCAAGAGCGCGGGACACTGAACACTGAAGCTTTCTTT	CASSQERGTLNTEAFF
TRBV20-1	.	TRBJ2-2	.	TGCAGTGCGGAAGACACCGGGGAGCTGTTTTTT	CSAEDTGELFF
TRBV6-2/TRBV6-3	many	TRBJ1-5	.	TGTGCCAGCACAGCTTTCCCCTCCTTGTCGCCCCAGCATTTT	CASTAFPSLSPQHF
TRBV12-3/TRBV12-4	once	TRBJ2-7	.	TGTGCCAGCAGCCGCACGCCAACCTACGAGCAGTACTTC	CASSRTPTYEQYF